This TCR beta chain appears in the sequencing data of a study of human T cells and chemical hapten exposure. In regard to this clonotype: Its antigen is as yet unknown.

Whole-study results and caveats: Higher patch test scores went with higher counts of PT1 expanded TCRs.

TCRdb analysed the RACE reads with MiXCR anew, one entry per CDR3 protein. The sample has roughly 360,000 distinct CDR3 sequences, 4.8% seen once. The CDR3 totals 13 residues. Germline V gene lookup returns CDR1 GTSNPN and CDR2 SVGIG (reference sequence). V was cut by 7 bases and J by 5 bases, with 17 bases left in between. Documented time point: patch test 1, 2 weeks after DPC sensitization. Treatment: therapeutic diphenylcyclopropenone sensitization with weekly scalp DPC. Researchers sampled blood before each patch test went on. The V call is TRBV30, the J call TRBJ1-2, with D possibly matching TRBD1 (5 bases). The input for sequencing was whole blood, taken in connection with sensitization to the hapten diphenylcyclopropenone (DPC). The clonotype was recovered from a woman aged 50 to 60 with alopecia areata. Some clones in this sample may be carry-over from other donors' samples. The CDR3 DNA reads TGTGCCTCCCCTATATTAGGGGTATATGGCTACACCTTC. Its protein is CASPILGVYGYTF.